One and the same sample provided the 27 T cell receptor beta chains below, sequenced in a study of cytomegalovirus exposure and HLA in healthy donors. Both 60 Vbeta primers and 13 Jbeta primers went into the PCR. TCRdb keeps only in-frame clones here, not all; method: immunoSEQ multiplex PCR. In the table there are 150,000 or so clones, about 70% of which are singletons. Material for sequencing was PBMCs. These receptors all come from a young man in good health and CMV-seronegative.

The V gene is TRBV20-1, the J gene TRBJ1-1; D is unresolved. Trimming left V 7 bases short and J 7 bases short, with 10 bases between. Per germline, CDR1 DFQATT and CDR2 SNEGSKA (reference sequence). The CDR3 sequence is 10 residues long. Here the CDR3 reads CSVAHFEAFF. The CDR3 region has the DNA TGCAGTGTTGCCCACTTTGAAGCTTTCTTT.

The chain employs TRBV19 and TRBJ2-7; D remains unclear. V lost 6 bases and J lost 3, with 18 bases in between. CDR3 length: 15 amino acids. The germline gives CDR1 LNHDA, CDR2 SQIVND (reference sequence). The CDR3 bases are TGTGCCAGTAGCTTGGGCCCTTCTGGCTACTACGAGCAGTACTTC. Amino acids: CASSLGPSGYYEQYF.

This chain joins TRBV30 and TRBJ2-1, with 9 bases that match TRBD1. The CDR3 is made up of 13 amino acids. V shed 4 bases, J shed 4 bases, and the junction held 2 bases outside the gene matches. Germline V gene sequence: CDR1 GTSNPN, CDR2 SVGIG (reference sequence). As DNA, the CDR3 is TGTGCCTGGAACAGGGGGCTGTACAATGAGCAGTTCTTC. Its translation is CAWNRGLYNEQFF.

The chain links TRBV28 to TRBJ1-1; D not certain. The germline V and J ends were trimmed by 2 bases and 0 bases, with 7 bases remaining between them. Germline CDR1 reads MDHEN; CDR2 reads SYDVKM. The CDR3 loop spans 14 amino acids. The CDR3 bases are TGTGCCAGCAGTTTAGAGGTCTTGAACACTGAAGCTTTCTTT. This codes for CASSLEVLNTEAFF.

The chain is built from TRBV5-5 and TRBJ1-1, with D hard to call. CDR1 SGHKS and CDR2 YYEKEE come from the germline V gene (reference sequence). There are 13 residues in the CDR3. V was clipped by 2 bases and J by 4 bases, with 9 bases between them. The CDR3 DNA is TGTGCCAGCAGCTTCGGTGGAGGCACTGAAGCTTTCTTT. Encoded protein: CASSFGGGTEAFF.

This clone was found a few times. V gene TRBV6-1 combines with J gene TRBJ2-1; D ambiguous. Germline V CDR1 and CDR2: MNHNS, SASEGT. The CDR3 runs 11 residues. V was trimmed by 4 bases and J by 4 bases, leaving 2 bases between them. CDR3 sequence reads: CASSAYNEQFF. In DNA, the CDR3 is TGTGCCAGCAGTGCTTACAATGAGCAGTTCTTC.

As regards this clone: At one end the junction does not follow the germline gene, possibly because of a read error. Other DNA sequences in this sample translate to the same CDR3. The rearrangement joins TRBV9 to TRBJ2-6; TRBD1 might be the D (5 bases). CDR1 and CDR2 from the germline V gene are SGDLS and YYNGEE. This CDR3 spans 16 amino acids. CDR3 amino acids: CASSQGHFSGANVLTF. For the CDR3, the DNA is TGTGCCAGCAGCCAAGGACATTTCTCTGGGGCCAACGTCCTGACCTTC.

This clone has more than one count but fewer than ten. The chain couples TRBV6-1 to TRBJ1-5; D may be TRBD1 (6 bases). The CDR3 spans 13 residues. With 2 bases removed from V and 7 bases from J, the gap between germline ends came to 9 bases. CDR1 is MNHNS, CDR2 SASEGT, per germline. The CDR3 region has the DNA TGTGCCAGCAGTGAAAGGGGGTCCCAGCCCCAGCATTTT. Translated: CASSERGSQPQHF.

This clone occurred a few times. This sequence joins TRBV30 and TRBJ1-6; tentatively, D is TRBD1 (5 bases). The CDR3 has 16 residues. Germline assignment: CDR1 GTSNPN and CDR2 SVGIG (reference sequence). V lost 3 bases and J 4 bases, leaving 16 bases between the germline ends. For the CDR3, the DNA is TGTGCCTGGAGCCCACGGGACTCGTCTTATAATTCACCCCTCCACTTT. Protein product: CAWSPRDSSYNSPLHF.

This clone has only a few counts. The chain links TRBV6-1 to TRBJ1-5; D not certain. The V end lost 0 bases, the J end lost 4 bases, and 13 bases lay between the germline ends. This CDR3 spans 16 amino acids. From germline, CDR1 is MNHNS and CDR2 SASEGT. CDR3 in DNA: TGTGCCAGCAGTGAAGCGCGCGGGGTGTGGAATCAGCCCCAGCATTTT. Its translation is CASSEARGVWNQPQHF.

The rearrangement uses TRBV6-1 and TRBJ2-7; perhaps TRBD2 as D (6 bases). Germline CDR1 and CDR2: MNHNS and SASEGT. The CDR3 consists of 13 residues. Deletions cut 5 bases from V and 2 bases from J, with 10 bases between. The CDR3 nucleotides are TGTGCCAGCAGTTCAACGGGGGCCTACGAGCAGTACTTC. Protein sequence: CASSSTGAYEQYF.

J is TRBJ2-7 and V is TRBV5-6; tentatively, D is TRBD1 (6 bases). This CDR3 has 16 residues. Germline CDR1 reads SGHDT; CDR2 reads YYEEEE. With 4 bases removed from V and 1 base from J, the gap between germline ends came to 18 bases. The CDR3 is CASSPKPGTPSYEQYV. The CDR3, as DNA: TGTGCCAGCAGCCCCAAGCCGGGGACACCATCCTACGAGCAGTACGTC.

The chain employs TRBV2 and TRBJ2-7, with D possibly matching TRBD2 (5 bases). This CDR3 has 15 residues. Trimming removed 0 bases at V and 0 bases at J, with 9 bases between. The germline V gene encodes CDR1 SNHLY and CDR2 FYNNEI. CDR3 protein: CASSEAEDGSYEQYV. CDR3 bases: TGTGCCAGCAGTGAAGCGGAGGACGGCTCCTACGAGCAGTACGTC.

This clone was picked up a small number of times. The chain couples TRBV6-1 to TRBJ2-1; 8 bases match TRBD1. CDR1 and CDR2 from the germline V gene are MNHNS and SASEGT. CDR3 length: 15 amino acids. The V gene end was trimmed by 6 bases and the J gene end by 0 bases; junction bases not matched to a gene: 4. The CDR3 protein is CASRIQGGSYNEQFF. The DNA of the CDR3 is TGTGCCAGCAGAATACAGGGGGGCTCCTACAATGAGCAGTTCTTC.

This clone was counted a few times. This chain joins TRBV18 and TRBJ1-5; a weak D match, TRBD1 (6 bases). CDR1 is KGHSH, CDR2 LQKENI, per germline. V was trimmed by 3 bases and J by 3 bases, leaving 9 bases between them. The CDR3 extends over 14 amino acids. The CDR3, as DNA: TGTGCCAGCTCACCCAGACAGGTCAATCAGCCCCAGCATTTT. Amino acids: CASSPRQVNQPQHF.

For the CDR3, the DNA is TGTGCCAGCAGTCTGCTCATGACTTCGCAAGCGTTGAATGAGCAGTTCTTC. Protein: CASSLLMTSQALNEQFF. The J gene is TRBJ2-1, the V gene TRBV27; D remains ambiguous. The CDR3 runs 17 residues. CDR1 is MNHEY, CDR2 SMNVEV, per germline (reference sequence). V was trimmed by 5 bases and J by 7 bases, leaving 24 bases between them.

The chain combines TRBV27 with TRBJ1-3; no definite D call. Germline lookup yields CDR1 MNHEY and CDR2 SMNVEV (reference sequence). CDR3 length: 13 residues. The germline V and J ends were trimmed by 2 bases and 3 bases, with 5 bases remaining between them. CDR3 residues: CASSLNSGNTIYF. The CDR3 coding sequence is TGTGCCAGCAGTTTAAACAGTGGAAACACCATATATTTT.

This clone occurred a few times. The chain is built from TRBV7-2 and TRBJ2-7; TRBD2 matches at 8 bases. Trimming removed 0 bases from V and 5 bases from J; junction bases left unmatched: 6. The CDR3 is made up of 15 amino acids. Germline loops: CDR1 SGHTA, CDR2 FQGNSA. Here the CDR3 reads CASSLAGGGPHEQYF. CDR3 nucleotides: TGTGCCAGCAGCTTAGCCGGGGGGGGCCCCCACGAGCAGTACTTC. Full variable domain (remainder filled in from reference TRBV7-2 and TRBJ2-7): GAGVSQSPSNKVTEKGKDVELRCDPISGHTALYWYRQSLGQGLEFLIYFQGNSAPDKSGLPSDRFSAERTGGSVSTLTIQRTQQEDSAVYLCASSLAGGGPHEQYFGPGTRLTVT.

This clone has just a few counts. The chain has TRBV19 and TRBJ1-1; 8 nucleotides agree with TRBD1. The CDR3 totals 14 residues. Germline V CDR1 and CDR2: LNHDA, SQIVND (reference sequence). The junction had 9 bases not matched to a gene; V was cut back by 6 bases and J by 6 bases. The CDR3 spells CASSPEAGGSEAFF. The CDR3 coding sequence is TGTGCCAGTAGCCCGGAGGCAGGGGGCTCTGAAGCTTTCTTT.

V gene TRBV7-9 combines with J gene TRBJ1-1; possibly TRBD1 for D (6 bases). This CDR3 is built from 14 residues. Trimming took off 6 bases at V and 7 bases at J, with 18 bases between the two ends. Germline CDR1 SEHNR, CDR2 FQNEAQ (reference sequence). CDR3 amino acids: CASRSEWGTSEAFF. CDR3 coding DNA: TGTGCCAGCAGAAGTGAATGGGGGACAAGTGAAGCTTTCTTT.

Details on this clone: Relative to the germline gene, one junction end is altered; a read error may explain this. The genes are TRBV5-1 and TRBJ2-6; D might be TRBD2 (6 bases). The CDR3 totals 17 residues. The V gene's germline CDR1 is SGHRS and CDR2 YFSETQ. The CDR3 protein is CASSLWTGDSGANGLTF. The CDR3 DNA follows: TGCGCCAGCAGCTTATGGACTGGGGACTCTGGGGCCAACGGCCTGACTTTC.

This clone is a singleton in its sample. The chain uses TRBV9 and TRBJ2-7; no clear D. V lost 4 bases and J lost 0, with 5 bases in between. The V gene's germline CDR1 is SGDLS and CDR2 YYNGEE. The CDR3 sequence is 12 residues long. The CDR3, as DNA: TGTGCCAGCAGCTCAAACTCCTACGAGCAGTACTTC. This sequence encodes CASSSNSYEQYF.

This clone was seen a single time. The V and J genes are TRBV9 and TRBJ1-4; 8 bases are a match to TRBD1. CDR1 and CDR2 (germline): SGDLS, YYNGEE. The CDR3 consists of 15 residues. V was clipped by 4 bases and J by 8 bases; unmatched bases: 10. CDR3 region: CASSSVPGGDEKLFF. CDR3 DNA sequence: TGTGCCAGCAGCTCGGTGCCAGGGGGCGACGAAAAACTGTTTTTT.

V usage is TRBV29-1 and J usage is TRBJ2-3; TRBD2 agrees at 8 bases. The germline CDR1 and CDR2 sequences are SQVTM and ANQGSEA. This CDR3 comprises 13 residues. The CDR3 loop is CTADRGGTDTQYF. In nucleotides, the CDR3 is TGCACCGCTGACCGGGGGGGGACAGATACGCAGTATTTT.

The rearrangement links TRBV5-1 to TRBJ2-7; 11 positions match TRBD1. The ends lost 0 bases at V and 6 bases at J; junction bases unmatched: 2. Per the germline V gene, CDR1 is SGHRS and CDR2 is YFSETQ. The CDR3 extends over 14 amino acids. Here the CDR3 DNA reads TGCGCCAGCAGCTTGGCCGGGACAGGGGGCGAGCAGTACGTC. Protein product: CASSLAGTGGEQYV.

The table lists this clone with a few counts. V usage is TRBV28 and J usage is TRBJ2-6; 10 bases agree with TRBD1. The ends lost 3 bases at V and 4 bases at J; junction bases unmatched: 3. Per germline, CDR1 MDHEN and CDR2 SYDVKM. The CDR3 contains 16 residues. CDR3 region: CASSLATGGGANVLTF. In nucleotides, the CDR3 is TGTGCCAGCAGTTTGGCGACAGGGGGCGGGGCCAACGTCCTGACTTTC.

Turning to this clone: Other DNA sequences in this sample translate to the same CDR3. The chain is built from TRBV19 and TRBJ2-6, with a weak D call TRBD2 (6 bases). This CDR3 is 15 amino acids long. Germline lookup yields CDR1 LNHDA and CDR2 SQIVND (reference sequence). Trimming shortened V by 3 bases and J by 3 bases, and 9 bases separated the two germline ends. CDR3 protein: CASSIGGVGANVLTF. The CDR3 DNA is TGTGCCAGTAGTATCGGAGGGGTTGGGGCCAACGTCCTGACTTTC.